This T cell receptor (beta chain) is from a study of blood T cell repertoires in COVID-19. Participants were aged about 18 to 100 years, lived in about two dozen US areas, and enrolled virtually. Repertoires were generated with immunoSEQ multiplex PCR, while TCRdb's copy carries only in-frame clones and drops some. The data show under 450,000 clones, roughly 86% seen once. In germline, CDR1 is GTSNPN, CDR2 SVGIG (reference sequence). V dropped 4 bases and J dropped 1 base, with 10 bases sitting between them. The CDR3 contains 13 residues. V gene TRBV30 combines with J gene TRBJ1-1, with D perhaps TRBD1 (5 bases). The sequenced material came from PBMCs or T cells enriched from blood (not recorded which). This TCR was sampled from a man younger than 45 who had recovered from COVID-19. The CDR3 region has the DNA TGTGCCTGGAACAGGCAGCAGAACACTGAAGCTTTCTTT. Translated, it gives CAWNRQQNTEAFF.